This entry is about one T cell receptor beta chain. This entry is derived from a study of response to subunit inactivated influenza vaccine. Each CDR3 protein is one row after TCRdb ran MiXCR on the RT-PCR reads. The sample contains around 850,000 distinct CDR3 sequences, around 18% of which appear only once. Trimming took 7 bases from V and 0 from J, leaving 14 bases between them. Germline V CDR1 and CDR2: MNHNS, SASEGT. CDR3 length: 15 amino acids. This rearrangement joins TRBV6-1 to TRBJ2-3, with D perhaps being TRBD1 or TRBD2 (6 bases each). The sequenced sample was PBMCs from blood, obtained roughly 5 days after vaccination. This receptor was identified in a man in his fifties who received an inactivated influenza vaccine. The CDR3 sequence is CASIRGPRSTDTQYF. DNA for the CDR3: TGTGCCAGCATACGGGGGCCTCGTAGCACAGATACGCAGTATTTT.